This TCR beta chain was recorded in a study of blood T cell repertoires in COVID-19. Study as a whole: Samples of COVID-19 (acute and convalescent) were obtained from the United States, Italy and Spain.

In the case of this clone: Other DNA variants within this sample encode the same CDR3.

How the authors handled the data: Amplification with reference gene primers provided the estimates of nucleated cell counts. Sequencing was performed with immunoSEQ multiplex PCR; in TCRdb, only in-frame clones are kept and a portion is missing. V, J and clone size are those of that table, while D and trimming were read from the DNA. The table has about 180,000 clones, about 81% seen once. Seattle patient enrollment occurred during active infection, with longitudinal follow-up thereafter. Per germline, CDR1 SGHTA and CDR2 FQGNSA. V shed 0 bases and J shed 1 base, with 4 bases lying between them. CDR3 length: 13 residues.

This rearrangement joins TRBV7-2 to TRBJ2-7; D ambiguous. The source of this sequence is a woman of 80 years or more with COVID-19, enrolled during active disease. Sequencing was done on a sample of peripheral blood. The CDR3 DNA reads as TGTGCCAGCAGCTTAGCCGGGTCCTACGAGCAGTACTTC. Amino acid sequence: CASSLAGSYEQYF. Based on the CDR3 plus reference TRBV7-2 and TRBJ2-7, the full variable domain is GAGVSQSPSNKVTEKGKDVELRCDPISGHTALYWYRQSLGQGLEFLIYFQGNSAPDKSGLPSDRFSAERTGGSVSTLTIQRTQQEDSAVYLCASSLAGSYEQYFGPGTRLTVT.